Below, one TCR beta chain is given with its context. The antigen is unknown. The read ends 3 residues shy of where the CDR3 ends; the end is completed using the germline J gene. No CVID subject was ill or on immunomodulatory drugs when sampled. This entry comes from a study of T cell clonality in common variable immunodeficiency. Overall study findings and caveats: Reportedly, TCR beta sequences from common variable immunodeficiency showed fewer deletions and N-nucleotide insertions. CVID subjects had higher TCRbeta clonality than healthy controls, most marked in about a third. CVID subjects shared fewer TCRbeta clones than healthy controls did.

TCRdb's table, derived via immunoSEQ multiplex PCR, lists solely in-frame clones and lacks some. The sample is made up of approximately 28,000 clones, none counted only once. Germline trimming cut 4 bases from V and 2 bases from J; bases unmatched to any gene: 10. Germline V lookup: CDR1 SNHLY, CDR2 FYNNEI. This CDR3 is built from 17 residues. The source of this sequence is a human donor with common variable immunodeficiency. Material for sequencing was peripheral blood mononuclear cells. V gene TRBV2 combines with J gene TRBJ2-1; 8 nucleotides align to TRBD2. CDR3: CASSAPSGSGTYNEQFF. CDR3 bases read: TGTGCCAGCAGTGCGCCGAGCGGGAGTGGCACCTACAATGAG. The complete variable domain, with remaining parts taken from reference TRBV2 and TRBJ2-1, reads EPEVTQTPSHQVTQMGQEVILRCVPISNHLYFYWYRQILGQKVEFLVSFYNNEISEKSEIFDDQFSVERPDGSNFTLKIRSTKLEDSAMYFCASSAPSGSGTYNEQFFGPGTRLTVL.